The clone carrying this T cell receptor (beta chain) appeared a few times. V was clipped by 3 bases and J by 0 bases, with 8 bases between them. Germline V gene sequence: CDR1 MGHRA, CDR2 YSYEKL. This CDR3 region has 14 residues. The data were obtained in a study of blood T cell repertoires in COVID-19. On the study more broadly: Italy, Spain and the United States were the sources of the convalescent and acute COVID-19 samples. Nucleic acid was either cDNA or gDNA, and it came from T cells, B-cell-depleted T cells, or PBMCs.

Per the authors' pipeline: Estimation of nucleated cell counts relied on the amplification of reference gene primers. Measured with immunoSEQ multiplex PCR; TCRdb has only the in-frame clones, and not every one. V, J and clone size reflect that table, while D and trimming were determined from the DNA. The repertoire consists of some 120,000 clones, with 70% to 85% occurring once and the leading ten covering 15% to 20%. This rearrangement joins TRBV4-1 to TRBJ1-1; D is unclear. The sample comprised peripheral blood. The source of this sequence is a woman in her forties or fifties with acute or convalescent COVID-19. CDR3 nucleotides: TGCGCCAGCAGCCACGCAGTCATGAACACTGAAGCTTTCTTT. Encoded protein: CASSHAVMNTEAFF.